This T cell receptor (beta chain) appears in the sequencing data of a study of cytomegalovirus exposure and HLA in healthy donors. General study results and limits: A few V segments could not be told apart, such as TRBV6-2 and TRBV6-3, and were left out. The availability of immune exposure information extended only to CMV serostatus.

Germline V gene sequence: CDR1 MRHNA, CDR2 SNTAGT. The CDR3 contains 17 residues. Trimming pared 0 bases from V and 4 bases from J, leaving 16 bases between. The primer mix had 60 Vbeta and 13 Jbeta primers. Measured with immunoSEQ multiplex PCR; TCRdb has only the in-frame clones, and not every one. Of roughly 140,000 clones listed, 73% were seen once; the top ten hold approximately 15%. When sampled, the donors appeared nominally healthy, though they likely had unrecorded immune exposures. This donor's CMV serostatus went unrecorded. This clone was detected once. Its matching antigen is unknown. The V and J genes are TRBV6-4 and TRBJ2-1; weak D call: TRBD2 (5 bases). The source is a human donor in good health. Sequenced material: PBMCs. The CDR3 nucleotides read TGTGCCAGCAGTGACTCCTTGTCCGGGGAAGGTTACAATGAGCAGTTCTTC. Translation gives CASSDSLSGEGYNEQFF.